This T cell receptor (beta chain) was recorded in a study of cytomegalovirus exposure and HLA in healthy donors. V lost 5 bases, J lost 6 bases, and 4 bases stayed unmatched. There are 12 residues in the CDR3. Germline CDR1 is GTSNPN and CDR2 is SVGIG (reference sequence). PCR amplification relied on 60 Vbeta primers (plus 13 Jbeta primers). Using immunoSEQ multiplex PCR, the repertoire was profiled, and TCRdb retains in-frame clones only, with some absent. The table lists about 180,000 clones, 75% to 85% of them singletons. Whereas donors were nominally healthy upon sampling, unrecorded immune exposures were probable. About this clone: Its antigen is undetermined.

Study-wide findings and caveats: The authors reported that TCR beta sequences could predict HLA-A and HLA-B alleles. These predictions were accurate for most subjects in the first cohort. The majority of TCR sequences were rare, yet some public TCRs appeared in many donors.

The receptor was isolated from a girl aged 2 to 10 in good health and CMV-seropositive. The J gene is TRBJ1-2, the V gene TRBV30, with 9 bases aligning to TRBD1. Specimen: PBMCs. The CDR3 region has the DNA TGTGCCTGGGGCGGGACAGGGCATGGCTACACCTTC. Residues: CAWGGTGHGYTF.